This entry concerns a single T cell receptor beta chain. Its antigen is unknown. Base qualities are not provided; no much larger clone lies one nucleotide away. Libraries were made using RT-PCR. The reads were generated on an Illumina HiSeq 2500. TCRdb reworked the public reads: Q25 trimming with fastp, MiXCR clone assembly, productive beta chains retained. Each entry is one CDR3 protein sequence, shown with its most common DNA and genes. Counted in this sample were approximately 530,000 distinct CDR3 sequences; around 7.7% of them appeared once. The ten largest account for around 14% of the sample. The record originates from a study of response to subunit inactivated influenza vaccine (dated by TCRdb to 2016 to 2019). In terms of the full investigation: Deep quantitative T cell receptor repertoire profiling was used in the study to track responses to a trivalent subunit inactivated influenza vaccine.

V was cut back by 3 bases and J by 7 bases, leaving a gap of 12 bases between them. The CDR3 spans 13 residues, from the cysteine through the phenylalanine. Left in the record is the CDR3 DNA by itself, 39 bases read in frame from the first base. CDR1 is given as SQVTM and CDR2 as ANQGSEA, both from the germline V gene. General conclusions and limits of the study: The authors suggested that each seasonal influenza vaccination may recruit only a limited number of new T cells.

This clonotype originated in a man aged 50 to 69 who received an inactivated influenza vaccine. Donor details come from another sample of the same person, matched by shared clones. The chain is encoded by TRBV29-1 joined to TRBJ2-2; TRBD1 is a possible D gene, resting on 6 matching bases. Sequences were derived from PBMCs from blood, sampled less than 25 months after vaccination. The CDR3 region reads CSVDVGAGGELFF. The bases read TGCAGCGTTGATGTGGGGGCGGGCGGGGAGCTGTTTTTT.